Listed below are T cell receptor beta chains from one sample, sequenced in a study of CD8+ T cells in alopecia areata. Sequenced by immunoSEQ multiplex PCR; TCRdb stores in-frame clones only, minus some. Seen here are hundreds of thousands of clones, 67% observed once, and the top ten hold approximately 1.2%. The input for sequencing was CD4+ T cells sorted from blood, taken at week 0. The receptors here all came from a human donor with alopecia areata. The CDR3 runs from the conserved cysteine through the conserved F or W. D genes are given only for firm matches. Expanded clones are given a class, and other clones once, few, many or no size at all.

cdr3_nt	cdr3_aa	cdr3_length	d_call	v_call	clone_size	j_call
TGTGCCTGGAGTGTACCGGGACAGCCTTACACTGAAGCTTTCTTT	CAWSVPGQPYTEAFF	15	TRBD1	TRBV30	.	TRBJ1-1
TGTGCCAGCAGCTGGCAGGGACGGCAAGAGACCCAGTACTTC	CASSWQGRQETQYF	14	.	TRBV7-9	.	TRBJ2-5
TGTGCCAGCAGCTTGACAGGACGCGGCGAGCAGTACTTC	CASSLTGRGEQYF	13	.	TRBV5-5	.	TRBJ2-7
TGTGCCAGCAGCTTAATTGGCGGGGTCAGCACAGATACGCAGTATTTT	CASSLIGGVSTDTQYF	16	.	TRBV7-3	.	TRBJ2-3
TGCAGCGTTCTTATGGGGACAGATACGCAGTATTTT	CSVLMGTDTQYF	12	.	TRBV29-1	.	TRBJ2-3
TGTGCCAGCAGCCCAACGGGAGGCAACTACAATGAGCAGTTCTTC	CASSPTGGNYNEQFF	15	TRBD2	TRBV7-6	.	TRBJ2-1
TGTGCCTGGAGGCCGGGACAGGGATTTCAAGAGACCCAGTACTTC	CAWRPGQGFQETQYF	15	TRBD1	TRBV30	once	TRBJ2-5
TGTGCCAGCAGCGCCAGAGACAGGGGGGGAGAGACCCAGTACTTC	CASSARDRGGETQYF	15	TRBD1	TRBV9	.	TRBJ2-5
TGCGCCAGCAGCTTGGGCCCAGCCAAAAACATTCAGTACTTC	CASSLGPAKNIQYF	14	.	TRBV5-1	.	TRBJ2-4
TGTGCCAGTAGTATAGCAAGGGGTGGTGAGCAGTTCTTC	CASSIARGGEQFF	13	.	TRBV19	.	TRBJ2-1
TGTGCCTGGCGGGCGCCTGTTACGCAGTATTTT	CAWRAPVTQYF	11	.	TRBV30	.	TRBJ2-3
TGCAGTGCTTACCATCTGGATACGCAGTATTTT	CSAYHLDTQYF	11	.	TRBV20-1	.	TRBJ2-3
TGTGCCTGGAGTGTATTAGAAGGAGTAGCTTTCTTT	CAWSVLEGVAFF	12	.	TRBV30	.	TRBJ1-1
TGTGCCAGCAGCCCCGAGGGTAGCGTAAGGACAGATACGCAGTATTTT	CASSPEGSVRTDTQYF	16	.	TRBV5-4	.	TRBJ2-3
TGTGCCAGCAGCGTCGACAGTGGCGGCTCCTACGAGCAGTACTTC	CASSVDSGGSYEQYF	15	.	TRBV7-9	.	TRBJ2-7
TGTGCCAGCAGCATCAGGGGACCCTACGAGCAGTACTTC	CASSIRGPYEQYF	13	.	TRBV5-4	.	TRBJ2-7
TGTGCCAGCAGCGTCCTTGGGGGAGGCCAAGAGACCCAGTACTTC	CASSVLGGGQETQYF	15	.	TRBV9	.	TRBJ2-5
TGTGCCTGGAGTCCCCCACAGGGGAGTTTAGATTCACCCCTCCACTTT	CAWSPPQGSLDSPLHF	16	TRBD1	TRBV30	.	TRBJ1-6
TGTGCCAGCAGTCTGGCAGTTAACACCGGGGAGCTGTTTTTT	CASSLAVNTGELFF	14	.	TRBV27	.	TRBJ2-2
TGTGCCAGCAGTGAGGAAGGGGGCGCAGAGACCCAGTACTTC	CASSEEGGAETQYF	14	TRBD1	TRBV25-1	.	TRBJ2-5
TGCAGCGTTGAAAGAGGATCCCTGTATTTT	CSVERGSLYF	10	.	TRBV29-1	.	TRBJ2-3
TGTGCCTGGAGTGTACGTTCGAGCACTGAAGCTTTCTTT	CAWSVRSSTEAFF	13	.	TRBV30	.	TRBJ1-1